One and the same sample provided the 26 T cell receptor beta chains below, sequenced in a study of blood T cells in healthy people across ages. Together with a sample-barcoded 5' primer, a J-beta primer mix was included in a second PCR lasting about 7 to 11 cycles. TCRdb analysed the 5' RACE reads with MiXCR anew, one entry per CDR3 protein. Counted here are 780,000 or so distinct CDR3 sequences, 56% occurring once; the ten biggest clones make up roughly 25%. Sequenced input: blood. These receptors were taken from a middle-aged man in good health.

As to this clonotype: The junction differs from germline at one of its ends, possibly a read error. The chain uses TRBV28 and TRBJ2-7, with D tentatively TRBD1 or TRBD2 (5 bases each). The germline V gene encodes CDR1 MDHEN and CDR2 SYDVKM. The CDR3 runs to 17 residues. This CDR3 reads CASCLPHEGTAPYEQYF. The DNA for the CDR3 is TGTGCCAGCTGTTTACCCCACGAGGGGACGGCCCCCTACGAGCAGTACTTC.

This sequence joins TRBV28 and TRBJ2-3; D uncertain. The CDR3 loop spans 14 amino acids. V lost 5 bases to trimming and J lost 0 bases, with 9 bases between them. From germline, CDR1 is MDHEN and CDR2 SYDVKM. CDR3 nucleotide sequence: TGTGCCAGCAGTGGGGATCCTAGCACAGATACGCAGTATTTT. This gives the protein CASSGDPSTDTQYF.

This chain joins TRBV5-5 and TRBJ1-5; 7 bases match TRBD1. Germline lookup yields CDR1 SGHKS and CDR2 YYEKEE (reference sequence). This CDR3 is 15 amino acids long. After removal of 4 bases from V and 0 bases from J, the junction contained 4 bases not matched to a gene. CDR3 coding DNA: TGTGCCAGCAGCCCCCGGACAGGTAGCAATCAGCCCCAGCATTTT. Protein sequence: CASSPRTGSNQPQHF.

This chain connects TRBV7-2 to TRBJ2-3; D remains unclear. CDR1 is SGHTA and CDR2 is FQGNSA in the germline V gene. Trimming cost V 5 bases and J 0 bases, with 12 bases left between them. This CDR3 has 15 amino acids. Here the CDR3 reads CASSRTPGSTDTQYF. In nucleotides, the CDR3 is TGTGCCAGCAGCCGAACACCTGGGAGCACAGATACGCAGTATTTT. Full variable domain (remainder filled in from reference TRBV7-2 and TRBJ2-3): GAGVSQSPSNKVTEKGKDVELRCDPISGHTALYWYRQSLGQGLEFLIYFQGNSAPDKSGLPSDRFSAERTGGSVSTLTIQRTQQEDSAVYLCASSRTPGSTDTQYFGPGTRLTVL.

The table lists this clonotype with a few counts. The rearrangement uses TRBV10-3 and TRBJ2-5; D not certain. With 2 bases removed from V and 3 bases from J, the gap between germline ends came to 10 bases. Germline V lookup: CDR1 ENHRY, CDR2 SYGVKD. The CDR3 is 14 residues long. In DNA, the CDR3 is TGTGCCATCAGTGAGGCGTACGGCGAAGAGACCCAGTACTTC. Residues: CAISEAYGEETQYF.

The genes are TRBV5-5 and TRBJ2-4; D could derive from TRBD1 or TRBD2 (5 bases each). The end of the DNA is better explained by TRBJ2-7, so the J call may be wrong. This CDR3 has 17 amino acids. Germline CDR1 and CDR2: SGHKS and YYEKEE (reference sequence). The DNA for the CDR3 is TGTGCCAGCAGCTTGGGAGGGACCCGCGTTCTCAGCTACGAGCAGTACTTC. Amino acid sequence: CASSLGGTRVLSYEQYF.

The chain carries TRBV12-3 or TRBV12-4 and TRBJ1-2, with D possibly TRBD1 on 5 matching bases. The V gene lost 5 bases and the J gene lost 7 bases, with 8 bases spanning the gap. The CDR3 length is 11 residues. This CDR3 reads CASSRTRGYTF. CDR3 DNA: TGTGCCAGCAGTCGGACACGTGGCTACACCTTC.

CDR3 sequence reads: CASSLALASLETQFF. In DNA, the CDR3 is TGTGCCAGCAGTTTAGCCCTAGCCTCTTTAGAGACCCAGTTCTTC. The rearrangement uses TRBV28 and TRBJ2-5, with D perhaps TRBD2 (5 bases). The J call could be wrong; TRBJ2-1 is a better fit for the DNA end. The V gene's germline CDR1 is MDHEN and CDR2 SYDVKM. This CDR3 has 15 amino acids.

The chain couples TRBV7-3 to TRBJ2-2; unclear D gene. Per germline, CDR1 SGHTA and CDR2 FQGTGA. CDR3 length equals 16 residues. V lost 5 bases, J lost 0 bases, and 13 bases lay in between. The CDR3 protein is CASSPQTATNTGELFF. The CDR3 DNA reads as TGTGCCAGCAGCCCCCAGACTGCCACGAACACCGGGGAGCTGTTTTTT.

V gene TRBV6-5 combines with J gene TRBJ1-1; D perhaps matches TRBD1 (6 bases). Per the germline V gene, CDR1 is MNHEY and CDR2 is SVGAGI. V lost 2 bases to trimming and J lost 4 bases, with 14 bases between them. The CDR3 covers 15 residues. The CDR3 sequence: CASSYGGGEGTEAFF. Here the CDR3 DNA reads TGTGCCAGCAGTTACGGCGGGGGCGAGGGCACTGAAGCTTTCTTT.

On this clonotype itself: Compared with germline, one end of the junction differs, possibly owing to a read error. The CDR3 reads CAGSLDGSNTEAFF. Written as DNA, the CDR3 is TGTGCCGGCAGCTTAGACGGATCGAACACTGAAGCTTTCTTT. The chain links TRBV7-3 to TRBJ1-1, with D unclear. The CDR3 runs 14 residues. The germline gives CDR1 SGHTA, CDR2 FQGTGA. Full variable domain (rest looked up from reference TRBV7-3 and TRBJ1-1): GAGVSQTPSNKVTEKGKYVELRCDPISGHTALYWYRQSLGQGPEFLIYFQGTGAADDSGLPNDRFFAVRPEGSVSTLKIQRTERGDSAVYLCAGSLDGSNTEAFFGQGTRLTVV.

This clonotype has only one observation. The chain links TRBV10-3 to TRBJ2-7, with a possible D match to TRBD2 (7 bases). With 8 bases removed from V and 5 bases from J, the gap between germline ends came to 22 bases. Germline assignment: CDR1 ENHRY and CDR2 SYGVKD. The CDR3 contains 15 residues. CDR3 in DNA: TGTGCCATCCGGGGGGCCTCGGGAGGACTGAACGAGCAGTACTTC. Translating gives CAIRGASGGLNEQYF.

This clonotype has more than one count but fewer than ten. J is TRBJ2-7 and V is TRBV7-3; D not certain. The closer fit of TRBJ2-5 to the DNA end suggests the J call may be wrong. CDR1 and CDR2 from the germline V gene are SGHTA and FQGTGA. This CDR3 comprises 13 residues. The CDR3 region has the DNA TGTGCCAGCAGCCCTCGGGTGGGTGAGACCCAGTACTTC. It is translated as CASSPRVGETQYF.

As for this clonotype: A much more abundant neighbour one base away suggests this may be a read error. This sequence joins TRBV7-2 and TRBJ2-1, with TRBD2 as a possible D gene (6 bases). This CDR3 contains 16 residues. V was trimmed by 0 bases and J by 9 bases, leaving 18 bases between them. Germline loops: CDR1 SGHTA, CDR2 FQGNSA. CDR3 coding DNA: TGTGCCAGCAGCTTAGCGCAACCGGGGGTTTTCAGTGAGCAGTTCTTC. The encoded protein is CASSLAQPGVFSEQFF.

Regarding this clonotype: A read error may be the cause here, since a much bigger clone is one base away. The chain links TRBV12-3 or TRBV12-4 to TRBJ2-7; no clear D gene. The CDR3 runs 14 residues. In DNA, the CDR3 is TGTGTCAGCAACGCAAAAGAGAGCTCCTACGAGCAGTACTTC. This codes for CVSNAKESSYEQYF.

CDR3: CSACNRGRADTQYF. CDR3 sequence (DNA): TGCAGCGCATGTAACAGGGGGCGCGCAGATACGCAGTATTTT. V usage is TRBV29-1 and J usage is TRBJ2-3, with TRBD1 matching 9 bases. Germline CDR1 is SQVTM and CDR2 is ANQGSEA. The V segment lost 7 bases and the J segment 4 bases; nucleotides outside the gene matches: 9. The length of the CDR3 is 14 residues.

J is TRBJ1-2 and V is TRBV7-2; perhaps TRBD1 as D (6 bases). Trimming stripped 5 bases from V and 6 bases from J, with 16 bases between. Germline values: CDR1 SGHTA, CDR2 FQGNSA. This CDR3 has 14 residues. The CDR3 loop is CASSMRGGTDGYTF. In nucleotides, the CDR3 is TGTGCCAGCAGCATGAGGGGGGGGACTGATGGCTACACCTTC.

Of note for this clonotype: Sequence at one end of the junction differs from germline and may be a read error. The CDR3 reads CTSSTRGTGEETQYF. The CDR3 coding sequence is TGTACCAGCAGCACACGGGGGACAGGGGAAGAGACCCAGTACTTC. The chain employs TRBV7-9 and TRBJ2-5, with 10 bases aligning to TRBD1. Germline V gene lookup returns CDR1 SEHNR and CDR2 FQNEAQ (reference sequence). This CDR3 has 15 amino acids.

The rearrangement uses TRBV24-1 and TRBJ1-2; the match to TRBD1 covers 7 bases. V lost 6 bases to trimming and J lost 4 bases; unmatched junction nucleotides: 13. Germline-derived CDR1 and CDR2 are KGHDR and SFDVKD. The CDR3 runs 16 residues. In DNA, the CDR3 is TGTGCCACCAGTTCCCGGGACAGCCTTTTGGGCTATGGCTACACCTTC. Translating gives CATSSRDSLLGYGYTF.

This chain links TRBV5-1 with TRBJ2-3, with TRBD2 as a possible D gene (6 bases). Trimming stripped 4 bases from V and 0 bases from J, with 15 bases between. This CDR3 contains 16 residues. Germline lookup yields CDR1 SGHRS and CDR2 YFSETQ. The DNA of the CDR3 is TGCGCCAGCAGCGCGGGACCCGGAGGTAGCACAGATACGCAGTATTTT. Its protein product is CASSAGPGGSTDTQYF.

The genes are TRBV29-1 and TRBJ2-3, with 7 bases aligning to TRBD2. CDR3 length: 14 residues. Per the germline V gene, CDR1 is SQVTM and CDR2 is ANQGSEA. J gave up 6 bases and V 7 bases, and 13 bases lay outside the gene matches. The CDR3 nucleotides are TGCAGCGGGGGGGGAGTCCGATCGTCCGATACGCAGTATTTT. This gives the protein CSGGGVRSSDTQYF.

The chain joins TRBV29-1 to TRBJ2-1; D possibly uses TRBD1 or TRBD2 (6 bases each). Germline V gene sequence: CDR1 SQVTM, CDR2 ANQGSEA. CDR3 length: 16 residues. V lost 4 bases, J lost 4 bases, and 20 bases lay in between. The DNA of the CDR3 is TGCAGCGTTGCTGGGACAATAAACGCGGGGTACAATGAGCAGTTCTTC. Protein product: CSVAGTINAGYNEQFF.

This clonotype was counted between two and nine times. The genes are TRBV7-2 and TRBJ2-5; 11 nucleotides line up with TRBD2. The CDR3 contains 17 residues. With V trimmed by 5 bases and J by 2 bases, 10 bases remained unmatched. Germline V gene data show CDR1 as SGHTA and CDR2 as FQGNSA. The CDR3 is CASSITSGTSGQETQYF. Here the CDR3 DNA reads TGTGCCAGCAGCATTACCTCAGGGACTAGCGGACAAGAGACCCAGTACTTC.

This chain connects TRBV5-6 to TRBJ2-7, with D possibly matching TRBD2 (6 bases). V dropped 5 bases and J dropped 3 bases, with 15 bases sitting between them. This CDR3 region has 14 residues. Germline V gene lookup returns CDR1 SGHDT and CDR2 YYEEEE. Written as DNA, the CDR3 is TGTGCCAGCAGAAAGTCGGGACTCTACTACGAGCAGTACTTC. It translates to CASRKSGLYYEQYF.

J is TRBJ2-1 and V is TRBV25-1; a weak D match, TRBD1 (6 bases). This CDR3 comprises 17 residues. Trimming left V 3 bases short and J 2 bases short, with 17 bases between. Germline assignment: CDR1 MGHDK and CDR2 SYGVNS. This CDR3 reads CASSDNRNRDPYNEQFF. The CDR3 bases are TGTGCCAGCAGTGACAATCGGAACAGGGACCCCTACAATGAGCAGTTCTTC.

The CDR3: CASSLEVMLGSLANEQYF. CDR3 DNA sequence: TGTGCCAGCAGCTTAGAAGTTATGCTTGGTTCCCTAGCGAACGAGCAGTACTTC. J is TRBJ2-7 and V is TRBV7-2, with D tentatively TRBD2 (6 bases). Germline assignment: CDR1 SGHTA and CDR2 FQGNSA. CDR3 length: 18 residues. V dropped 1 base and J dropped 5 bases, with 24 bases sitting between them.